This T cell receptor beta chain was profiled in a study of T-cell reconstitution after alpha-beta-depleted transplantation in children. General observations from the study: The study traced high day-60 TCRbeta diversity in some patients to surviving recipient T cells and thymic progenitors. Reportedly, alpha-beta T cells present about two months post-transplant originated from several hundred expanded clones of graft origin. The authors attributed T-cell counts and diversity one year after transplant mostly to newly produced T cells.

Unique molecular identifiers were used in preparing the TCRbeta library. One entry per CDR3 protein results from TCRdb running MiXCR on the PCR reads. The repertoire includes around 700,000 distinct CDR3 sequences, 13% of them detected once, and around 0.8% sits in the top ten. The V gene end was trimmed by 3 bases and the J gene end by 4 bases; junction bases not matched to a gene: 9. Germline loops: CDR1 MGHDK, CDR2 SYGVNS. CDR3 length equals 15 residues. Worth noting for this clonotype: Its antigen remains unknown.

The sample here was PBMCs, taken before TCRalphabeta/CD19-depleted stem cell transplant. The V call is TRBV25-1, the J call TRBJ2-7; 7 nucleotides match TRBD1. The source of this sequence is a girl aged 2 to 9 with congenital amegakaryocytic thrombocytopenia, due to receive a stem cell transplant. CDR3 loop: CASSEGQSSGYEQYF. CDR3 nucleotides: TGTGCCAGCAGTGAGGGACAGTCGAGTGGGTACGAGCAGTACTTC.